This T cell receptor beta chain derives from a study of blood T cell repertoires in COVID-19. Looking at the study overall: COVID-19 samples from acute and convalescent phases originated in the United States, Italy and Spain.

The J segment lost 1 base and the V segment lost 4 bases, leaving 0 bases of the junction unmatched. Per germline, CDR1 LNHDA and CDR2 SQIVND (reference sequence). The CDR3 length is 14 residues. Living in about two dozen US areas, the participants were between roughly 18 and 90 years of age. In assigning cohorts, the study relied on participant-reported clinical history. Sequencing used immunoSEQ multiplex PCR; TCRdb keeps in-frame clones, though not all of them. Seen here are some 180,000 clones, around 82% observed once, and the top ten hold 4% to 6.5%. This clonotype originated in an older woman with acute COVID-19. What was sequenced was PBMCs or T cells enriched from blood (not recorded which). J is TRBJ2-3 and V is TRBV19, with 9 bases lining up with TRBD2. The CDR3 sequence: CASSKREGTDTQYF. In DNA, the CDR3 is TGTGCCAGTAGTAAGCGGGAGGGCACAGATACGCAGTATTTT.